The next 6 T cell receptor beta chains were all read from a single sample in a study of cytomegalovirus exposure and HLA in healthy donors. 60 Vbeta and 13 Jbeta primers were used in PCR. The protocol was immunoSEQ multiplex PCR, while the TCRdb copy is restricted to in-frame clones and leaves out a portion. This sample carries 150,000 or so clones, 70% to 90% of them seen once, and the ten largest clones take roughly 2.2%. The sample was PBMCs. These receptors originate from a man aged 18 to 29 in good health and CMV-seropositive.

The J gene is TRBJ2-1, the V gene TRBV7-2; 8 nucleotides match TRBD1. Germline CDR1 SGHTA, CDR2 FQGNSA. V lost 4 bases, J lost 10 bases, and 3 bases stayed unmatched. The CDR3 runs 12 residues. The CDR3 sequence is CASSWDRREQFF. The CDR3 region has the DNA TGTGCCAGCAGCTGGGACAGGAGAGAGCAGTTCTTC. Full variable domain (remainder filled in from reference TRBV7-2 and TRBJ2-1): GAGVSQSPSNKVTEKGKDVELRCDPISGHTALYWYRQSLGQGLEFLIYFQGNSAPDKSGLPSDRFSAERTGGSVSTLTIQRTQQEDSAVYLCASSWDRREQFFGPGTRLTVL.

This chain connects TRBV6-5 to TRBJ2-7; 11 nucleotides align to TRBD1. V lost 2 bases and J lost 4; bases outside the gene matches: 4. This CDR3 has 15 residues. Germline V gene data show CDR1 as MNHEY and CDR2 as SVGAGI. The CDR3 reads CASSYRDRGGYEQYF. In DNA, the CDR3 is TGTGCCAGCAGTTACCGGGACAGGGGGGGATACGAGCAGTACTTC.

This rearrangement joins TRBV6-4 to TRBJ2-1; possible D gene TRBD2, 7 bases. Trimming removed 3 bases at V and 6 bases at J, with 12 bases between. Germline CDR1 is MRHNA and CDR2 is SNTAGT. This CDR3 spans 14 amino acids. The DNA for the CDR3 is TGTGCCAGCAGTGAGGGGGGGGCGGCCAATGAGCAGTTCTTC. It encodes CASSEGGAANEQFF.

The chain recombines TRBV5-6 with TRBJ2-7; 8 nucleotides agree with TRBD2. V lost 0 bases and J lost 1; bases outside the gene matches: 9. CDR1 and CDR2 from the germline V gene are SGHDT and YYEEEE. CDR3 length equals 17 residues. CDR3 residues: CASSLERGTRRSYEQYF. The CDR3 region has the DNA TGTGCCAGCAGCTTGGAGCGGGGGACAAGACGGTCCTACGAGCAGTACTTC.

The chain links TRBV25-1 to TRBJ2-7, with TRBD2 matching over 10 bases. Trimming took 6 bases from V and 1 from J; bases not matched to a gene: 3. CDR3 length: 14 amino acids. From germline, CDR1 is MGHDK and CDR2 SYGVNS. DNA for the CDR3: TGTGCCAGCAGACCTAGCGGGGGTTCCTACGAGCAGTACTTC. Translating it yields CASRPSGGSYEQYF.

The chain recombines TRBV6-5 with TRBJ2-3, with TRBD2 as a possible D gene (5 bases). V was cut by 5 bases and J by 4 bases, with 10 bases left in between. The CDR3 has 13 residues. Germline V gene lookup returns CDR1 MNHEY and CDR2 SVGAGI. The CDR3 DNA sequence: TGTGCCAGCAGTCCAGCGAGGGCAGATACGCAGTATTTT. Translated: CASSPARADTQYF.